This entry features one T cell receptor (beta chain) sequence. CDR1 MDHEN and CDR2 SYDVKM come from the germline V gene. CDR3 length: 14 amino acids. V was trimmed by 5 bases and J by 2 bases, leaving 12 bases between them. This entry comes from a study of blood T cell repertoires in COVID-19. The method was immunoSEQ multiplex PCR; TCRdb's version includes in-frame clones alone and lacks a portion of them. Of just under 95,000 clones in the sample, roughly 75% are singletons; the top ten hold about 8.7%. The rearrangement uses TRBV28 and TRBJ1-1, with D perhaps TRBD1 (6 bases). Sequencing used peripheral blood. This TCR came from a man aged 50 or older who had recovered from COVID-19. The CDR3 loop reads CASSAAGANTEAFF. CDR3 coding DNA: TGTGCCAGCAGTGCGGCGGGGGCCAACACTGAAGCTTTCTTT.